Following are 28 T cell receptor beta chains from one sample sequenced in a study of shared clonotypes between healthy human individuals. Data came from immunoSEQ multiplex PCR; TCRdb stores just in-frame clones and leaves some out. The table has around 600,000 clones, more than 95% seen once. Specimen: naive CD4+ T cells sorted from blood. Regarding subset: CD45RA+ positively selected. Source of these receptors: a woman aged 25 to 45 in good health.

This rearrangement joins TRBV29-1 to TRBJ1-4; tentatively, D is TRBD1 (6 bases). This CDR3 spans 13 amino acids. Trimming took 7 bases from V and 6 from J, leaving 15 bases between them. Germline V gene data show CDR1 as SQVTM and CDR2 as ANQGSEA. The CDR3 loop is CSAKGQQDEKLFF. The CDR3 DNA sequence: TGCAGCGCAAAAGGACAGCAAGATGAAAAACTGTTTTTT.

This chain joins TRBV29-1 and TRBJ2-7; 11 bases map to TRBD2. V was clipped by 5 bases and J by 3 bases; unmatched bases: 9. The CDR3 is 15 residues long. Germline CDR1 and CDR2: SQVTM and ANQGSEA. CDR3 nucleotides: TGCAGCGTTTCCGCTGGGACTAGCGGAGTCTACGAGCAGTACTTC. Translated, it gives CSVSAGTSGVYEQYF.

The chain carries TRBV9 and TRBJ2-2; maybe TRBD2 (6 bases). Germline V gives CDR1 SGDLS, CDR2 YYNGEE. The V end was cut by 0 bases, the J end by 4 bases, with 10 bases between. The CDR3 consists of 15 residues. CDR3 residues: CASSVDSGATGELFF. CDR3 sequence (DNA): TGTGCCAGCAGCGTAGATTCGGGAGCCACCGGGGAGCTGTTTTTT.

The genes are TRBV27 and TRBJ1-4; 8 bases map to TRBD1. Germline CDR1 and CDR2: MNHEY and SMNVEV (reference sequence). There are 14 residues in the CDR3. V lost 6 bases, J lost 7 bases, and 7 bases stayed unmatched. CDR3 sequence reads: CASRRDRSSEKLFF. The DNA of the CDR3 is TGTGCCAGCAGGAGGGACAGGTCTAGTGAAAAACTGTTTTTT.

V usage is TRBV28 and J usage is TRBJ1-2; TRBD1 is a possible D gene (6 bases). The germline gives CDR1 MDHEN, CDR2 SYDVKM. The V end lost 6 bases, the J end lost 7 bases, and 18 bases lay between the germline ends. This CDR3 spans 14 amino acids. The CDR3 protein is CASRETGQYVGYTF. The DNA of the CDR3 is TGTGCCAGCAGAGAGACAGGCCAGTATGTTGGCTACACCTTC.

The V call is TRBV28, the J call TRBJ2-7, with 10 bases lining up with TRBD2. In germline, CDR1 is MDHEN, CDR2 SYDVKM. V was pared by 2 bases and J by 5 bases, with 3 bases of the junction left unmatched. The CDR3 loop spans 14 amino acids. DNA for the CDR3: TGTGCCAGCAGTTTAAGCGGGAGGGTGAACGAGCAGTACTTC. Its translation: CASSLSGRVNEQYF.

V gene TRBV19 combines with J gene TRBJ2-3; 13 positions agree with TRBD2. V lost 10 bases and J lost 0; bases outside the gene matches: 4. The CDR3 has 15 residues. Germline CDR1 reads LNHDA; CDR2 reads SQIVND (reference sequence). CDR3 nucleotides: TGTGCCACAGGACTAGCGGGGGCTAGCACAGATACGCAGTATTTT. This translates into CATGLAGASTDTQYF.

The rearrangement joins TRBV7-9 to TRBJ2-7, with 10 positions matching TRBD2. Trimming removed 5 bases from V and 6 bases from J; junction bases left unmatched: 7. Germline lookup yields CDR1 SEHNR and CDR2 FQNEAQ (reference sequence). CDR3 size: 14 residues. CDR3 coding DNA: TGTGCCAGCAGCCCGAGCGGGAGGGCCTCCGAGCAGTACTTC. This translates into CASSPSGRASEQYF. The full variable domain, completed using reference TRBV7-9 and TRBJ2-7, is DTGVSQNPRHKITKRGQNVTFRCDPISEHNRLYWYRQTLGQGPEFLTYFQNEAQLEKSRLLSDRFSAERPKGSFSTLEIQRTEQGDSAMYLCASSPSGRASEQYFGPGTRLTVT.

V gene TRBV9 combines with J gene TRBJ2-1; D may be TRBD2 (6 bases). CDR3 length: 16 amino acids. Germline V lookup: CDR1 SGDLS, CDR2 YYNGEE. V lost 3 bases and J lost 3, with 16 bases in between. The CDR3 DNA is TGTGCCAGCAGCGCTCCCGGGACTCGTCACTACAATGAGCAGTTCTTC. Residues: CASSAPGTRHYNEQFF.

V gene TRBV10-3 combines with J gene TRBJ2-7; 11 bases fit TRBD2. This CDR3 spans 14 amino acids. V was pared by 5 bases and J by 6 bases, with 6 bases of the junction left unmatched. Germline lookup yields CDR1 ENHRY and CDR2 SYGVKD. CDR3: CAISLTSGSGEQYF. CDR3 bases: TGTGCCATCAGTCTCACTAGCGGGAGTGGCGAGCAGTACTTC.

The chain recombines TRBV7-9 with TRBJ2-1, with 10 bases fitting TRBD2. CDR1 is SEHNR and CDR2 is FQNEAQ in the germline V gene (reference sequence). CDR3 length: 15 amino acids. Unmatched junction bases numbered 5, after V lost 5 bases and J lost 4 bases. Here the CDR3 DNA reads TGTGCCAGCAGCCCAGGACTAGCGGTGTACAATGAGCAGTTCTTC. Its translation: CASSPGLAVYNEQFF.

The chain joins TRBV7-9 to TRBJ1-2; 7 bases agree with TRBD1. The CDR3 consists of 16 residues. The ends lost 5 bases at V and 7 bases at J; junction bases unmatched: 16. CDR1 is SEHNR, CDR2 FQNEAQ, per germline (reference sequence). CDR3 DNA: TGTGCCAGCAGCCCCGACAGGGCTATCTCGGGGAGTGGCTACACCTTC. Translating it yields CASSPDRAISGSGYTF.

CDR3 sequence reads: CASSGPSGMLEQYF. As DNA, the CDR3 is TGCGCCAGCAGTGGGCCTAGCGGGATGTTAGAGCAGTACTTC. This rearrangement joins TRBV10-2 to TRBJ2-7; the match to TRBD2 covers 9 bases. The V gene end was trimmed by 4 bases and the J gene end by 7 bases; junction bases not matched to a gene: 8. CDR3 size: 14 residues. In germline, CDR1 is WSHSY, CDR2 SAAADI.

This rearrangement joins TRBV7-9 to TRBJ2-3; TRBD2 matches at 10 bases. Germline-derived CDR1 and CDR2 are SEHNR and FQNEAQ (reference sequence). The CDR3 is made up of 17 amino acids. With 2 bases clipped from V and 2 bases from J, the junction kept 7 bases outside the gene matches. Here the CDR3 DNA reads TGTGCCAGCAGCTTAATGAGTACTAGCGGGATCACAGATACGCAGTATTTT. It codes for CASSLMSTSGITDTQYF.

The chain employs TRBV7-2 and TRBJ2-5; D might be TRBD2 (5 bases). With the DNA end fitting TRBJ2-7 better, the J assignment may be wrong. Germline CDR1 reads SGHTA; CDR2 reads FQGNSA. CDR3 length: 14 amino acids. The CDR3 loop is CASSPAGSLYEQYF. The CDR3 DNA reads as TGTGCCAGCAGCCCTGCGGGCTCCCTCTACGAGCAGTACTTC.

The rearrangement uses TRBV5-8 and TRBJ1-5, with TRBD1 matching 9 bases. The V gene end was trimmed by 4 bases and the J gene end by 7 bases; junction bases not matched to a gene: 9. The germline gives CDR1 SGHTS, CDR2 YDEGEE. The CDR3 extends over 15 amino acids. CDR3 in amino acids: CASSVGTGRYQPQHF. The CDR3 DNA sequence: TGTGCCAGCAGCGTAGGGACAGGGAGATACCAGCCCCAGCATTTT.

The CDR3 loop is CASSFQGSSGNTIYF. CDR3 coding DNA: TGTGCCAGCAGTTTTCAGGGGAGCTCTGGAAACACCATATATTTT. V gene TRBV28 combines with J gene TRBJ1-3; the D gene is possibly TRBD1 (6 bases). The V end lost 3 bases, the J end lost 0 bases, and 9 bases lay between the germline ends. Germline V gene data show CDR1 as MDHEN and CDR2 as SYDVKM. This CDR3 comprises 15 residues.

The gene calls are TRBV14 and TRBJ2-3, with D perhaps TRBD1 (7 bases). CDR1 is SGHDN and CDR2 is FVKESK in the germline V gene. CDR3 length equals 16 residues. With 2 bases removed from V and 3 bases from J, the gap between germline ends came to 15 bases. The CDR3 reads CASSQYRQGGTDTQYF. CDR3 nucleotides: TGTGCCAGCAGCCAATACCGCCAGGGGGGAACAGATACGCAGTATTTT.

With respect to this clone: The same CDR3 is also encoded by other DNA sequences in this sample. This rearrangement joins TRBV20-1 to TRBJ2-1, with D unresolved. CDR1 is DFQATT and CDR2 is SNEGSKA in the germline V gene (reference sequence). There are 11 residues in the CDR3. The V and J ends lost 3 bases and 3 bases respectively, with 3 bases between them. The CDR3 DNA follows: TGCAGTGCTAGGGACTACAATGAGCAGTTCTTC. Protein: CSARDYNEQFF.

The gene calls are TRBV7-9 and TRBJ2-3, with 8 positions matching TRBD2. Germline V gene lookup returns CDR1 SEHNR and CDR2 FQNEAQ (reference sequence). The CDR3 sequence is 14 residues long. V trimming: 8 bases; J trimming: 4 bases; junction bases outside the gene matches: 8. CDR3 sequence (DNA): TGTGCCAGCCCCAAAGCGGGGGTTGCAGATACGCAGTATTTT. Its protein is CASPKAGVADTQYF.

This clone appeared a few times. The chain joins TRBV25-1 to TRBJ1-1; TRBD1 might be the D (6 bases). Looked up from germline, CDR1 is MGHDK and CDR2 is SYGVNS. V was clipped by 5 bases and J by 1 base, with 14 bases between them. There are 15 residues in the CDR3. The CDR3 bases are TGTGCCAGCAGTCTCCGGGGGCGGACGAACACTGAAGCTTTCTTT. This sequence encodes CASSLRGRTNTEAFF.

As concerns this clone: One end of the junction fails to match germline, which may point to a read error. The CDR3 loop reads CASSDGLAGVWIF. CDR3 coding DNA: TGCGCCAGCAGCGACGGACTAGCGGGAGTTTGGATCTTC. The V and J genes are TRBV5-1 and TRBJ2-1; TRBD2 matches at 13 bases. This CDR3 is built from 13 residues. The germline V gene encodes CDR1 SGHRS and CDR2 YFSETQ.

The chain couples TRBV18 to TRBJ1-1; D possibly corresponds to TRBD1 (6 bases). Trimming took 6 bases from V and 1 from J, leaving 12 bases between them. The CDR3 extends over 14 amino acids. Germline V gene sequence: CDR1 KGHSH, CDR2 LQKENI. CDR3 residues: CASSPQGRNTEAFF. CDR3 in DNA: TGTGCCAGCTCCCCCCAGGGGAGGAACACTGAAGCTTTCTTT. The full variable domain, in which reference TRBV18 and TRBJ1-1 provide the parts outside the CDR3, is NAGVMQNPRHLVRRRGQEARLRCSPMKGHSHVYWYRQLPEEGLKFMVYLQKENIIDESGMPKERFSAEFPKEGPSILRIQQVVRGDSAAYFCASSPQGRNTEAFFGQGTRLTVV.

The chain links TRBV6-5 to TRBJ2-5, with 14 bases aligning to TRBD2. In germline, CDR1 is MNHEY, CDR2 SVGAGI. The CDR3 extends over 15 amino acids. Trimming at V came to 5 bases and at J to 4 bases, leaving 3 bases not matched to a gene. In DNA, the CDR3 is TGTGCCAGCAGTCCCGGGACTAGCGGGAGAGAGACCCAGTACTTC. This translates into CASSPGTSGRETQYF.

CDR3 sequence: CASSPFGTGYFYEQYF. The CDR3 region has the DNA TGTGCCAGCAGCCCATTCGGGACAGGGTATTTCTACGAGCAGTACTTC. This rearrangement joins TRBV14 to TRBJ2-7; 9 nucleotides agree with TRBD1. With 4 bases clipped from V and 3 bases from J, the junction kept 10 bases outside the gene matches. The germline gives CDR1 SGHDN, CDR2 FVKESK. The CDR3 runs to 16 residues.

This chain connects TRBV6-5 to TRBJ2-7; no firm D call. Trimming took off 5 bases at V and 4 bases at J, with 9 bases between the two ends. CDR1 is MNHEY, CDR2 SVGAGI, per germline. The CDR3 sequence is 12 residues long. The CDR3 region has the DNA TGTGCCAGCAGTCAGAGCAGGTACGAGCAGTACTTC. It specifies CASSQSRYEQYF.

The V call is TRBV28, the J call TRBJ1-3; D uncertain. Germline V gene data show CDR1 as MDHEN and CDR2 as SYDVKM. Trimming removed 6 bases at V and 0 bases at J, with 15 bases between. The CDR3 runs to 16 residues. This chain's CDR3 is CASRPGKPYSGNTIYF. In DNA form, the CDR3 reads TGTGCCAGCAGACCCGGGAAACCCTACTCTGGAAACACCATATATTTT.

The chain has TRBV1 and TRBJ2-7; TRBD2 was called by the table and not checked on the DNA. TRBV1 is deemed a pseudogene. The CDR3 extends over 18 amino acids. CDR3 residues: CTSSRDPPRGLAEYEQYF. The DNA of the CDR3 is TGCACCAGCAGCCGAGACCCGCCCAGGGGACTAGCGGAGTACGAGCAGTACTTC.